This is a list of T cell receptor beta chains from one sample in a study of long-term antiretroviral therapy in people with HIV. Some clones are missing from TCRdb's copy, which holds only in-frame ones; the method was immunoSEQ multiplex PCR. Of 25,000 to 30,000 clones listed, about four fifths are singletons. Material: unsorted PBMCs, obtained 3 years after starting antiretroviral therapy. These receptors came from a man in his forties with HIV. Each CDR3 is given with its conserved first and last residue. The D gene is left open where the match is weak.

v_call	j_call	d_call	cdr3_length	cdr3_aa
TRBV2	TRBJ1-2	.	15	CALAGRDLRSDGYTF
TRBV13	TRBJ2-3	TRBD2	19	CASSRSPGLAGGLGDTQYF
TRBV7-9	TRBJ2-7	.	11	CASSADFEQYF
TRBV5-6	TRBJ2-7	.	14	CASSQKVGTYEQYF
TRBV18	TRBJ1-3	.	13	CASSSGQSNTIYF
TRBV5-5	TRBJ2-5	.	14	CASSVLGGGETQYF
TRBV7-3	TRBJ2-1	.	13	CASSLMSGGSKFF
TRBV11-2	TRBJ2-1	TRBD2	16	CASSSGTSGTSVEQFF
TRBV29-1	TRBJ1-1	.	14	CSVGKMALNTEAFF
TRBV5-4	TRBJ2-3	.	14	CASSFDDRSGTQYF
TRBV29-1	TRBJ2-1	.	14	CSVEGSGSYNEQFF
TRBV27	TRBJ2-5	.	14	CASSPRHPRETQYF
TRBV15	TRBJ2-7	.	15	CATSREMGSHYEQYF
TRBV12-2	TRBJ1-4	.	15	CASRGHRGSGEKLFF
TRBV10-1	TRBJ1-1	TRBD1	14	CASSTGTGATEAFF
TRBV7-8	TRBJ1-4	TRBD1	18	CASSTRTGGALTNEKLFF
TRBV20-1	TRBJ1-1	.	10	CSERVQGAFF
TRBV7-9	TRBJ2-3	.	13	CASSTGTYDTQYF
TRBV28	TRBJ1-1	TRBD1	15	CASTVLRTGATEAFF
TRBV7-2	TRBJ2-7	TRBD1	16	CASSLEDRGNGLEQYF
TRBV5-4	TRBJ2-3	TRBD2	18	CASSLQLAGRLLGDTQYF
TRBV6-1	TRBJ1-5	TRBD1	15	CASSEWEQGRQPQHF
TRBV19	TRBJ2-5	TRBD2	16	CASSRTRTSGMETQYF
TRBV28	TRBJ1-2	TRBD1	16	CASTPSPQGGIYGYTF
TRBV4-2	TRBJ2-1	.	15	CASSQKSRRNNEQFF
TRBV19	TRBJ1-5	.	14	CASSAPGTRQPQHF
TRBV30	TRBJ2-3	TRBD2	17	CAWSVIQAGRGTDTQYF